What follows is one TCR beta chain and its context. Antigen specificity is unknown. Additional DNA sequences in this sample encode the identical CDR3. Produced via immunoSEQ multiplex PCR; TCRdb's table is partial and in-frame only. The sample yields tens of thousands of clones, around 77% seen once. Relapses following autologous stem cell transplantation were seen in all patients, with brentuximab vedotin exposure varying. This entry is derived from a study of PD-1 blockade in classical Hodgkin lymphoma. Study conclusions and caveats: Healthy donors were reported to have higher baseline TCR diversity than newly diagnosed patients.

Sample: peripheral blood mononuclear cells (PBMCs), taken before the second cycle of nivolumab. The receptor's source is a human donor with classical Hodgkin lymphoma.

CDR3 DNA: TGTGCCAGCTCACCGACAGGGGAATATGGCTACACCTTC. This gives the protein CASSPTGEYGYTF. The V and J genes are TRBV18 and TRBJ1-2, with 8 bases that match TRBD1. The CDR3 sequence is 13 residues long. The germline gives CDR1 KGHSH, CDR2 LQKENI. Losses at the gene ends were 3 bases for V and 5 bases for J; bases not matched to a gene: 2.